This T cell receptor beta chain was recorded in a study of breast tumors, draining lymph nodes, adjacent tissues. Many counts were recorded for this clonotype. The target antigen is unknown. Breast cancer patients provided tissue from their axillary draining lymph nodes. From germline, CDR1 is MGHRA and CDR2 YSYEKL. V lost 0 bases, J lost 4 bases, and 12 bases lay in between. The CDR3 is made up of 15 amino acids. MiXCR, applied by TCRdb to the multiplex PCR reads, yields one record per CDR3 protein. The table includes approximately 210,000 distinct CDR3 sequences, under 40% detected once. Study results and caveats: That most tumor T cells come from lymph nodes remained unproven. Compared with basal-like, luminal-like tumors shared significantly more repertoire with nontumor tissue. Compared with lymph nodes, tumors were less diverse; compared with nontumor tissue, more. Most tumor T cells seemingly derive from lymph node, then expand in tumor.

Input material: axillary lymph node tissue. The receptor comes from a female donor with breast cancer. Some clones in this sample may be carry-over from other donors' samples. The chain combines TRBV4-1 with TRBJ1-2; D unclear. CDR3 nucleotides: TGCGCCAGCAGCCAAGAAGAAGGCAAGCGCTATGGCTACACCTTC. It specifies CASSQEEGKRYGYTF.